The T cell receptor (beta chain) under discussion was sequenced for a study of Graves' ophthalmopathy and Graves' hyperthyroidism. Regarding the study as a whole: Blood repertoires reportedly contained most expanded thyroid clonotypes above 0.001 frequency.

TCR beta CDR3 regions were amplified from RNA transcripts. After a first-round RT-PCR with HTBI primers, a second-round multiplex PCR was run. TCRdb reanalysed the multiplex PCR reads using MiXCR and keeps one entry per CDR3 protein. Among roughly 400,000 distinct CDR3 sequences listed, 15% were seen once. Clinical symptoms, serum thyroxine, TRAb, thyroid ultrasound and orbital computed tomography determined diagnosis. This clonotype was seen a few times. Its antigen is unknown. Germline lookup yields CDR1 KGHDR and CDR2 SFDVKD. The CDR3 has 15 residues. Trimming cost V 2 bases and J 2 bases; bases outside gene matches: 4.

J is TRBJ2-7 and V is TRBV24-1, with 8 positions matching TRBD1. The sequence came from a young woman with stable Graves' hyperthyroidism. Sequenced material: peripheral blood. Here the CDR3 DNA reads TGTGCCACCAGTGATTCGCAGGGGGCCGCCTACGAGCAGTACTTC. Residues: CATSDSQGAAYEQYF.